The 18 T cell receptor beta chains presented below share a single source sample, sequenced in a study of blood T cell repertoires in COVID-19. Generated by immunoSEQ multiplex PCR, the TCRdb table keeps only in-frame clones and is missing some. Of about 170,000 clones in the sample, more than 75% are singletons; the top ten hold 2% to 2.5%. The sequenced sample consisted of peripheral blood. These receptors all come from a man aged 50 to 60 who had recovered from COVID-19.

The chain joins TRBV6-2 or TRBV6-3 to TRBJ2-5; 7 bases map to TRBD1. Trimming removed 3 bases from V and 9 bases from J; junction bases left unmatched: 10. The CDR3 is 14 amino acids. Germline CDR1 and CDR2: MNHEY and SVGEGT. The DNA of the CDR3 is TGTGCCAGCAGTTATCGGAGCACGCAGGGGGCCCAGTACTTC. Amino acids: CASSYRSTQGAQYF.

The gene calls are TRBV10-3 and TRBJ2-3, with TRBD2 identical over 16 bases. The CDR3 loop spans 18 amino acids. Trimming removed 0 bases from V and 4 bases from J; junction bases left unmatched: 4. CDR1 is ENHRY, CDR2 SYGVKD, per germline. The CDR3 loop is CAISESGTSGGASDTQYF. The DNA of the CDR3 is TGTGCCATCAGTGAGTCCGGGACTAGCGGGGGGGCTTCAGATACGCAGTATTTT.

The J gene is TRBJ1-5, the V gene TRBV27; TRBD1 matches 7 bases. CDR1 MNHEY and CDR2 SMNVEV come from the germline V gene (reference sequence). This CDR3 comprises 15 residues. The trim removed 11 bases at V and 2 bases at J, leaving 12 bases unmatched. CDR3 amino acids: CAPQRRGRGNQPQHF. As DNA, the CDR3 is TGTGCCCCCCAGAGGAGGGGGCGAGGCAATCAGCCCCAGCATTTT.

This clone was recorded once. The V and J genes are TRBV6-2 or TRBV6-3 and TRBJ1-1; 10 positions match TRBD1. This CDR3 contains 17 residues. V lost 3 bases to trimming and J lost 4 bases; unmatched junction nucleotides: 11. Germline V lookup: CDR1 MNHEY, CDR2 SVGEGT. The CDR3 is CASSYGGTGAESTEAFF. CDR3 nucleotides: TGTGCCAGCAGTTATGGGGGGACAGGGGCAGAAAGCACTGAAGCTTTCTTT.

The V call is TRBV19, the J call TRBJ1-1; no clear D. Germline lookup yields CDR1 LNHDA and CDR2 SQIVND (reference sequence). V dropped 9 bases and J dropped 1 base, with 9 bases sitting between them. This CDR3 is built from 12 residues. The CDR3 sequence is CASSLPNTEAFF. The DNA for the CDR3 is TGTGCCAGCTCTCTCCCGAACACTGAAGCTTTCTTT.

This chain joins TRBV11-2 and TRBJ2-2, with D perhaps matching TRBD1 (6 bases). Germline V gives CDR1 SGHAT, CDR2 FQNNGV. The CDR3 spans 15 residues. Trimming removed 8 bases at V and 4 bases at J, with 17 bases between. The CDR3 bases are TGTGCCAGCCTCAGGGGTTTTTTTTCCACCGGGGAGCTGTTTTTT. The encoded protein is CASLRGFFSTGELFF.

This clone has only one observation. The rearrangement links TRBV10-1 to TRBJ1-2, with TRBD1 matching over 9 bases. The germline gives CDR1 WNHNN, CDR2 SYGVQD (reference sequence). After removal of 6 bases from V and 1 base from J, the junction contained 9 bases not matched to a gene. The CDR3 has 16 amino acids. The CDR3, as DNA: TGCGCCAGCAGGCCCGGGACAGGGAGCAGTAACTATGGCTACACCTTC. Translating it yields CASRPGTGSSNYGYTF.

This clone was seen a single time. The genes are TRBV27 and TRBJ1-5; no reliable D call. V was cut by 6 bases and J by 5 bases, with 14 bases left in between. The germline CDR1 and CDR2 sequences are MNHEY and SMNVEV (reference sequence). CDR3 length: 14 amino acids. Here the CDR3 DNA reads TGTGCCAGCAGCGTATCGTTCGGTTATCAGCCCCAGCATTTT. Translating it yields CASSVSFGYQPQHF.

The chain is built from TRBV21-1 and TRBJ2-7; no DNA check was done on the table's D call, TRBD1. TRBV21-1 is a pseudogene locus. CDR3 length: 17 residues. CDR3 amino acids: CASTHIGYRVAPDEQYF. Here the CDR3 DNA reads TGTGCCAGCACCCATATTGGTTACAGGGTTGCCCCAGACGAGCAGTACTTC.

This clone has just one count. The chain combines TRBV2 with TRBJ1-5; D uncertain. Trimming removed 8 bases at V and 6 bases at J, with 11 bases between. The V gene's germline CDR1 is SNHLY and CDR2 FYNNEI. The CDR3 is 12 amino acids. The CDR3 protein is CASWAAGQPQHF. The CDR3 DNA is TGTGCCAGCTGGGCAGCGGGTCAGCCCCAGCATTTT. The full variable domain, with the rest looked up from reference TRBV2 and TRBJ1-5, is EPEVTQTPSHQVTQMGQEVILRCVPISNHLYFYWYRQILGQKVEFLVSFYNNEISEKSEIFDDQFSVERPDGSNFTLKIRSTKLEDSAMYFCASWAAGQPQHFGDGTRLSIL.

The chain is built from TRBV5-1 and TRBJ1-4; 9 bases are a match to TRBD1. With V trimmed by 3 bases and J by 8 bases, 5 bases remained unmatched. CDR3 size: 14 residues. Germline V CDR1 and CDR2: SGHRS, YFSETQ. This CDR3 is CASSSDRGDEKLFF. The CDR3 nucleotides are TGCGCCAGCAGCTCGGACAGGGGAGACGAAAAACTGTTTTTT.

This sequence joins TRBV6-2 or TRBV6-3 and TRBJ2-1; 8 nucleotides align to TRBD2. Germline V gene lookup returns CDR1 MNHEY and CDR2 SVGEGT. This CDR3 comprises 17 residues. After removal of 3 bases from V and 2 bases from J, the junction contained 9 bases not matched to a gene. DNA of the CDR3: TGTGCCAGCAGTTATTCAATAGCGGGGCTGACCTACAATGAGCAGTTCTTC. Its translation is CASSYSIAGLTYNEQFF.

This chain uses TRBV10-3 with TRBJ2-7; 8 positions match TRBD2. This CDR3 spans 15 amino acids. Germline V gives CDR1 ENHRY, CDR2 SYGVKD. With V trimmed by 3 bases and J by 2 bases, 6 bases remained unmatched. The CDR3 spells CAISDPGGLPYEQYF. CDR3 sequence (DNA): TGTGCCATCAGTGACCCGGGGGGGCTGCCCTACGAGCAGTACTTC.

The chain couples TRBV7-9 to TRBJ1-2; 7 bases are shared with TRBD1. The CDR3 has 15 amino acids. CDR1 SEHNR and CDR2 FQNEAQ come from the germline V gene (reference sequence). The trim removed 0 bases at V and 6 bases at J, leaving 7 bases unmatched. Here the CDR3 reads CASSLAVGGVDGYTF. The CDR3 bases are TGTGCCAGCAGCTTAGCGGTAGGGGGCGTTGATGGCTACACCTTC.

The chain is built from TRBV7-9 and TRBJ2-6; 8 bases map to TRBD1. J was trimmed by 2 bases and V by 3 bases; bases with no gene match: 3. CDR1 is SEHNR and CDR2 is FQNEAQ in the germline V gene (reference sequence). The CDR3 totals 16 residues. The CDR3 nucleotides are TGTGCCAGCAGCTTTGACAGGGGCGCTGGGGCCAACGTCCTGACTTTC. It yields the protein CASSFDRGAGANVLTF.

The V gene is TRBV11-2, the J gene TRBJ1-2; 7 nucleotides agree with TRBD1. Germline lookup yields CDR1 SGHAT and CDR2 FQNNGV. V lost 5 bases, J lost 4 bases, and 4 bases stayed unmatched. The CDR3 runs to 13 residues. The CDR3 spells CASSRDSFYGYTF. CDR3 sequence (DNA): TGTGCCAGCAGCCGGGACAGCTTCTATGGCTACACCTTC. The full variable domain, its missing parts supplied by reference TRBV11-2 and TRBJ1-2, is EAGVAQSPRYKIIEKRQSVAFWCNPISGHATLYWYQQILGQGPKLLIQFQNNGVVDDSQLPKDRFSAERLKGVDSTLKIQPAKLEDSAVYLCASSRDSFYGYTFGSGTRLTVV.

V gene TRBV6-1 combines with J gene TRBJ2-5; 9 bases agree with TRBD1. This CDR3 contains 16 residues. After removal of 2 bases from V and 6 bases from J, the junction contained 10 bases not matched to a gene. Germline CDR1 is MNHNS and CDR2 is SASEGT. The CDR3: CASSEWGQGNKQTQYF. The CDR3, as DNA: TGTGCCAGCAGTGAATGGGGACAGGGTAATAAGCAGACCCAGTACTTC.

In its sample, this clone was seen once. CDR3: CASSAISGTGGWDEQYF. DNA of the CDR3: TGTGCCAGCAGTGCTATCTCCGGGACGGGGGGTTGGGACGAGCAGTACTTC. The chain combines TRBV6-1 with TRBJ2-7; 7 bases match TRBD2. Germline trimming cut 4 bases from V and 5 bases from J; bases unmatched to any gene: 17. From germline, CDR1 is MNHNS and CDR2 SASEGT. The CDR3 has 17 residues.